The next 31 T cell receptor beta chains were all read from a single sample in a study of PD-1 and CTLA-4 blockade in melanoma. Clones were read by immunoSEQ multiplex PCR, and TCRdb kept only the in-frame ones, dropping some. Of around 29,000 clones in the sample, about 88% were seen once. This sample comprised CD8+ T cells from peripheral blood, obtained before anti-PD-1 treatment. These receptors all come from a human donor with melanoma.

The gene calls are TRBV2 and TRBJ2-5, with 9 positions matching TRBD1. Germline V gives CDR1 SNHLY, CDR2 FYNNEI. CDR3 length: 15 amino acids. V lost 6 bases and J lost 5; bases outside the gene matches: 10. The CDR3 is CASRPRDRDSETQYF. For the CDR3, the DNA is TGTGCCAGCAGGCCCCGGGACAGGGATTCGGAGACCCAGTACTTC.

This chain uses TRBV6-9 with TRBJ2-1, with a weak D call TRBD1 (11 bases). V lost 1 base, J lost 15 bases, and 37 bases lay in between. In germline, CDR1 is MNHGY, CDR2 SVAAGI. CDR3 size: 20 residues. CDR3 sequence (DNA): TGTGCCAGCAGTTATTGGGGGACAGGGGGTGACAGCGGGAGGGCAAGAGGATGGTTCTTC. The encoded protein is CASSYWGTGGDSGRARGWFF.

This chain joins TRBV4-1 and TRBJ2-1; 9 bases are a match to TRBD2. The CDR3 loop spans 16 amino acids. CDR1 and CDR2 from the germline V gene are MGHRA and YSYEKL. Trimming at V came to 4 bases and at J to 7 bases, leaving 11 bases not matched to a gene. CDR3 nucleotide sequence: TGCGCCAGCAGCCCCTGGGGTAGCGGGAGCTCTAATGAGCAGTTCTTC. Its translation: CASSPWGSGSSNEQFF.

J is TRBJ1-2 and V is TRBV6-1; D uncertain. Germline CDR1 reads MNHNS; CDR2 reads SASEGT. This CDR3 region has 12 residues. The V gene lost 1 base and the J gene lost 5 bases, with 5 bases spanning the gap. The CDR3 DNA reads TGTGCCAGCAGTGAAGGCGGTTATGGCTACACCTTC. The encoded protein is CASSEGGYGYTF.

The sample holds one count of this clone. This chain uses TRBV7-8 with TRBJ2-2; perhaps TRBD1 as D (5 bases). Trimming pared 1 base from V and 0 bases from J, leaving 12 bases between. CDR3 size: 17 residues. Germline V CDR1 and CDR2: SGHVS, FQNEAQ. CDR3 DNA: TGTGCCAGCAGCTTAGAGGTGGACAAAGCGAACACCGGGGAGCTGTTTTTT. The encoded protein is CASSLEVDKANTGELFF.

The chain links TRBV29-1 to TRBJ1-3, with unresolved D. V was cut by 5 bases and J by 0 bases, with 17 bases left in between. This CDR3 is built from 16 residues. Germline-derived CDR1 and CDR2 are SQVTM and ANQGSEA. The CDR3 DNA is TGCAGCGTTAGCCCTCCTTCTTCGCACTCTGGAAACACCATATATTTT. Protein sequence: CSVSPPSSHSGNTIYF.

This sequence joins TRBV27 and TRBJ1-5; D not resolved. Trimming left V 2 bases short and J 3 bases short, with 5 bases between. The CDR3 runs 13 residues. CDR1 and CDR2 (germline): MNHEY, SMNVEV (reference sequence). The CDR3 region has the DNA TGTGCCAGCAGTTTAGACCCCAATCAGCCCCAGCATTTT. It translates to CASSLDPNQPQHF.

The rearrangement uses TRBV10-2 and TRBJ1-1; no definite D call. The germline V and J ends were trimmed by 0 bases and 2 bases, with 7 bases remaining between them. Germline V gives CDR1 WSHSY, CDR2 SAAADI. This CDR3 has 14 amino acids. The CDR3 reads CASSESEKNTEAFF. CDR3 nucleotide sequence: TGCGCCAGCAGTGAGTCGGAGAAAAACACTGAAGCTTTCTTT.

The gene calls are TRBV3-1 (or the pseudogene TRBV3-2) and TRBJ1-2; D may be TRBD1 (5 bases). This CDR3 is built from 14 residues. CDR1 is LGHDT and CDR2 is YNNKEL in the germline V gene (reference sequence). Trimming left V 4 bases short and J 4 bases short, with 13 bases between. The chain's CDR3 is CASSPRIGAYGYTF. CDR3 DNA sequence: TGTGCCAGCAGCCCTAGGATCGGGGCCTATGGCTACACCTTC.

V is TRBV14 and J is TRBJ2-7, with 9 bases that match TRBD2. Looked up from germline, CDR1 is SGHDN and CDR2 is FVKESK. This CDR3 region has 15 residues. Trimming removed 2 bases from V and 7 bases from J; junction bases left unmatched: 9. CDR3 residues: CASSQLGGRASEQYF. The DNA of the CDR3 is TGTGCCAGCAGCCAACTGGGCGGGAGGGCTTCTGAGCAGTACTTC. Full variable domain (missing parts from reference TRBV14 and TRBJ2-7): EAGVTQFPSHSVIEKGQTVTLRCDPISGHDNLYWYRRVMGKEIKFLLHFVKESKQDESGMPNNRFLAERTGGTYSTLKVQPAELEDSGVYFCASSQLGGRASEQYFGPGTRLTVT.

J is TRBJ1-4 and V is TRBV6-2 or TRBV6-3; no clear D gene. Germline CDR1 MNHEY, CDR2 SVGEGT. The CDR3 contains 18 residues. Trimming left V 6 bases short and J 2 bases short, with 22 bases between. CDR3 protein: CASSPGELRLGTNEKLFF. DNA for the CDR3: TGTGCCAGCAGCCCTGGGGAGCTTAGGTTGGGGACTAATGAAAAACTGTTTTTT.

The chain links TRBV30 to TRBJ2-1; D is perhaps TRBD2 (7 bases). This CDR3 is built from 15 residues. Between the trimmed V and J ends, which lost 1 base and 8 bases, there was a span of 18 bases. Germline V gives CDR1 GTSNPN, CDR2 SVGIG (reference sequence). Here the CDR3 DNA reads TGTGCCTGGAGTGCTGGGGAGGGGGACCCTCATGAGCAGTTCTTC. It specifies CAWSAGEGDPHEQFF.

The chain couples TRBV11-2 to TRBJ2-7; D is unclear. Trimming took off 2 bases at V and 4 bases at J, with 0 bases between the two ends. Germline loops: CDR1 SGHAT, CDR2 FQNNGV. This CDR3 is built from 10 residues. The chain's CDR3 is CASSLYEQYF. The CDR3 DNA sequence: TGTGCCAGCAGCTTATACGAGCAGTACTTC.

The CDR3 sequence: CASSQGQAYEQYF. The DNA for the CDR3 is TGTGCCAGCAGCCAAGGGCAGGCCTACGAGCAGTACTTC. The chain carries TRBV14 and TRBJ2-7; no definite D call. This CDR3 spans 13 amino acids. V lost 1 base, J lost 2 bases, and 6 bases lay in between. CDR1 and CDR2 (germline): SGHDN, FVKESK.

The CDR3 protein is CATGGPETASNQPQHF. The CDR3 DNA sequence: TGTGCCACCGGGGGTCCAGAGACAGCTAGCAATCAGCCCCAGCATTTT. The chain is built from TRBV24-1 and TRBJ1-5; weak D call: TRBD1 (5 bases). Deletions cut 9 bases from V and 0 bases from J, with 17 bases between. Germline values: CDR1 KGHDR, CDR2 SFDVKD. The CDR3 is made up of 16 amino acids.

This clone was seen a single time. The chain has TRBV11-2 and TRBJ1-1, with D unresolved. Trimming pared 2 bases from V and 3 bases from J, leaving 10 bases between. This CDR3 has 14 residues. CDR1 is SGHAT, CDR2 FQNNGV, per germline. The CDR3 bases are TGTGCCAGCAGCTTAACGGCCGGGGACACTGAAGCTTTCTTT. Amino acids: CASSLTAGDTEAFF.

This rearrangement joins TRBV3-1 (or the pseudogene TRBV3-2) to TRBJ2-5, with 9 positions matching TRBD2. Trimming at V came to 4 bases and at J to 1 base, leaving 16 bases not matched to a gene. Germline V lookup: CDR1 LGHDT, CDR2 YNNKEL (reference sequence). This CDR3 contains 19 residues. CDR3 nucleotide sequence: TGTGCCAGCAGCCCTCCCCTGCGAGCGGGGGGCCTAATCCAAGAGACCCAGTACTTC. This encodes CASSPPLRAGGLIQETQYF.

The V call is TRBV19, the J call TRBJ1-5, with D hard to call. Trimming pared 7 bases from V and 6 bases from J, leaving 10 bases between. The length of the CDR3 is 12 residues. CDR1 is LNHDA and CDR2 is SQIVND in the germline V gene (reference sequence). The CDR3 loop reads CASTQLGQPQHF. The CDR3 DNA sequence: TGTGCCAGTACCCAACTTGGTCAGCCCCAGCATTTT. Together with reference TRBV19 and TRBJ1-5, the CDR3 gives the full variable domain: DGGITQSPKYLFRKEGQNVTLSCEQNLNHDAMYWYRQDPGQGLRLIYYSQIVNDFQKGDIAEGYSVSREKKESFPLTVTSAQKNPTAFYLCASTQLGQPQHFGDGTRLSIL.

In its sample, this clone was seen once. This rearrangement joins TRBV27 to TRBJ1-2; no clear D. The CDR3 has 15 residues. Looked up from germline, CDR1 is MNHEY and CDR2 is SMNVEV (reference sequence). Trimming cost V 5 bases and J 1 base, with 14 bases left between them. In nucleotides, the CDR3 is TGTGCCAGCAGTAGACGACCGACGGATAACTATGGCTACACCTTC. This encodes CASSRRPTDNYGYTF.

The CDR3 loop is CASGSSGHFNSPLHF. CDR3 in DNA: TGTGCCAGCGGGTCATCGGGACACTTTAATTCACCCCTCCACTTT. The chain recombines TRBV27 with TRBJ1-6; the D gene is possibly TRBD1 (6 bases). Trimming removed 8 bases at V and 6 bases at J, with 17 bases between. This CDR3 spans 15 amino acids. Germline V CDR1 and CDR2: MNHEY, SMNVEV (reference sequence).

The chain carries TRBV28 and TRBJ2-2; 7 bases match TRBD1. Germline loops: CDR1 MDHEN, CDR2 SYDVKM. The V and J ends lost 10 bases and 1 base, in that order; junction bases with no gene match: 6. The CDR3 contains 14 residues. The CDR3 DNA sequence: TGTGCCACCCATCCAGGGGGGAACACCGGGGAGCTGTTTTTT. It translates to CATHPGGNTGELFF.

This chain joins TRBV6-6 and TRBJ2-7; D possibly uses TRBD1 or TRBD2 (5 bases each). Germline CDR1 is MNHNY and CDR2 is SVGAGI (reference sequence). The length of the CDR3 is 11 residues. The germline V and J ends were trimmed by 3 bases and 6 bases, with 6 bases remaining between them. The CDR3 bases are TGTGCCAGCAGTTATGGGGGCGAGCAGTACTTC. Encoded protein: CASSYGGEQYF.

This clone was seen only a few times. The chain carries TRBV6-6 and TRBJ1-5; D unresolved. This CDR3 contains 15 residues. The V gene lost 5 bases and the J gene lost 0 bases, with 11 bases spanning the gap. CDR1 is MNHNY, CDR2 SVGAGI, per germline (reference sequence). The CDR3 is CASSPGPNSNQPQHF. The CDR3, as DNA: TGTGCCAGCAGTCCCGGGCCGAATAGCAATCAGCCCCAGCATTTT.

This clone was found once. The chain has TRBV19 and TRBJ2-1; 10 positions agree with TRBD2. There are 15 residues in the CDR3. CDR1 and CDR2 from the germline V gene are LNHDA and SQIVND (reference sequence). V shed 1 base and J 10 bases; nucleotides not matched to a gene: 7. Here the CDR3 reads CASSIGLAGVGEQFF. In DNA form, the CDR3 reads TGTGCCAGTAGTATAGGGCTAGCGGGAGTAGGGGAGCAGTTCTTC. The full variable domain, completed using reference TRBV19 and TRBJ2-1, is DGGITQSPKYLFRKEGQNVTLSCEQNLNHDAMYWYRQDPGQGLRLIYYSQIVNDFQKGDIAEGYSVSREKKESFPLTVTSAQKNPTAFYLCASSIGLAGVGEQFFGPGTRLTVL.

The rearrangement uses TRBV3-1 (or the pseudogene TRBV3-2) and TRBJ1-1; tentative D call: TRBD1 (5 bases). Looked up from germline, CDR1 is LGHDT and CDR2 is YNNKEL (reference sequence). Trimming removed 0 bases at V and 11 bases at J, with 16 bases between. The CDR3 consists of 14 residues. CDR3 coding DNA: TGTGCCAGCAGCCAAGAGGGGACCTCCCCGGAGGCTTTCTTT. Encoded protein: CASSQEGTSPEAFF.

About this clone itself: In the same sample, other DNA sequences code for this CDR3. The rearrangement links TRBV5-6 to TRBJ2-7, with D hard to call. From germline, CDR1 is SGHDT and CDR2 YYEEEE. Trimming shortened V by 0 bases and J by 3 bases, and 10 bases separated the two germline ends. The CDR3 contains 14 residues. The CDR3 sequence: CASSLGGDFYEQYF. CDR3 coding DNA: TGTGCCAGCAGCTTGGGAGGTGACTTCTACGAGCAGTACTTC. Filled out from reference TRBV5-6 and TRBJ2-7, the complete variable domain reads DAGVTQSPTHLIKTRGQQVTLRCSPKSGHDTVSWYQQALGQGPQFIFQYYEEEERQRGNFPDRFSGHQFPNYSSELNVNALLLGDSALYLCASSLGGDFYEQYFGPGTRLTVT.

The V and J genes are TRBV5-1 and TRBJ2-6; D gene ambiguous. There are 13 residues in the CDR3. Trimming stripped 4 bases from V and 4 bases from J, with 6 bases between. Germline CDR1 SGHRS, CDR2 YFSETQ. CDR3 DNA: TGCGCCAGCAGCCCCGCCGGGGCCAACGTCCTGACTTTC. Encoded protein: CASSPAGANVLTF.

The CDR3 is CASSGNTGELFF. DNA of the CDR3: TGTGCCAGCAGCGGAAACACCGGGGAGCTGTTTTTT. The rearrangement links TRBV9 to TRBJ2-2; D gene ambiguous. This CDR3 contains 12 residues. Germline values: CDR1 SGDLS, CDR2 YYNGEE. Trimming cost V 3 bases and J 2 bases, with 2 bases left between them.

The rearrangement uses TRBV6-7 and TRBJ2-6; possibly TRBD1 for D (6 bases). TRBV6-7 is identified as an open reading frame with a role that is uncertain. The CDR3 has 14 amino acids. Trimming pared 8 bases from V and 8 bases from J, leaving 16 bases between. This CDR3 is CASEGVLHSNVLTF. CDR3 coding DNA: TGTGCCAGCGAGGGGGTCCTCCACTCCAACGTCCTGACTTTC.

V usage is TRBV7-9 and J usage is TRBJ1-1; D call uncertain. The CDR3 extends over 13 amino acids. Trimming left V 6 bases short and J 1 base short, with 9 bases between. CDR1 and CDR2 from the germline V gene are SEHNR and FQNEAQ (reference sequence). Here the CDR3 reads CASRDGKNTEAFF. The CDR3 bases are TGTGCCAGCAGGGACGGGAAGAACACTGAAGCTTTCTTT.

This clone was counted once. J is TRBJ2-3 and V is TRBV13; 8 positions agree with TRBD1. CDR1 and CDR2 (germline): PRHDT, FYEKMQ (reference sequence). The CDR3 covers 16 residues. V gave up 5 bases and J gave up 4 bases; unmatched junction bases: 11. CDR3 coding DNA: TGTGCCAGCAGCGCGGGACAGGCTAACTGGGCAGATACGCAGTATTTT. It codes for CASSAGQANWADTQYF.